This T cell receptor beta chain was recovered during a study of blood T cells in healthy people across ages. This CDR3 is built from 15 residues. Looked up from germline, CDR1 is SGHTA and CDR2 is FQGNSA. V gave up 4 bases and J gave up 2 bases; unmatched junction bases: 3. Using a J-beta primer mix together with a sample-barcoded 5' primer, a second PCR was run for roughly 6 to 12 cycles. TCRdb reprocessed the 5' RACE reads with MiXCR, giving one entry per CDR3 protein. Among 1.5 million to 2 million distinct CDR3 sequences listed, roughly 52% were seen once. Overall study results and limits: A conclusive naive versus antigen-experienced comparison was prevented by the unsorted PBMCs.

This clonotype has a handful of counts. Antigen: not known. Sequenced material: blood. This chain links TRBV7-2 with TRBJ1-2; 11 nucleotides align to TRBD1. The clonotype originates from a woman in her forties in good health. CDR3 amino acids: CASSSRDRGNYGYTF. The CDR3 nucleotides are TGTGCCAGCAGCTCACGGGACAGGGGGAACTATGGCTACACCTTC.